A single sample is the source of the 25 T cell receptor beta chains below, sequenced in a study of spatial heterogeneity in lung cancer. Using its own MiXCR run on the 5' RACE reads, TCRdb lists one record per CDR3 protein. The data hold tens of thousands of distinct CDR3 sequences, with approximately 8% observed a single time. Time point of the sample: sample taken at primary tumor resection. The starting material was PBMCs, obtained at surgery. Receptor source: a male donor with early-stage non-small cell lung cancer.

This clonotype was seen many times. This sequence joins TRBV12-3 or TRBV12-4 and TRBJ2-2, with TRBD2 identical over 7 bases. With V trimmed by 7 bases and J by 7 bases, 9 bases remained unmatched. The CDR3 covers 14 residues. CDR3 region: CASTPRGWSGELFF. CDR3 DNA sequence: TGTGCCAGCACCCCGCGGGGGTGGAGCGGGGAGCTGTTTTTT.

At least ten counts were recorded for this clonotype. The gene calls are TRBV14 and TRBJ2-3; maybe TRBD2 (6 bases). CDR3 length: 17 amino acids. Germline V CDR1 and CDR2: SGHDN, FVKESK. V lost 1 base and J 0 bases, leaving 14 bases between the germline ends. DNA for the CDR3: TGTGCCAGCAGCCAAGGGGGTAGCGGAGCCAGCACAGATACGCAGTATTTT. It encodes CASSQGGSGASTDTQYF.

This clonotype was seen many times. The chain carries TRBV7-2 and TRBJ1-2; D ambiguous. Germline loops: CDR1 SGHTA, CDR2 FQGNSA. The CDR3 covers 13 residues. The V and J ends lost 1 base and 2 bases respectively, with 5 bases between them. The CDR3 reads CASSLEFNYGYTF. In DNA, the CDR3 is TGTGCCAGCAGCTTAGAGTTCAACTATGGCTACACCTTC.

This clonotype was counted many times. This chain uses TRBV27 with TRBJ2-7; 12 positions match TRBD2. This CDR3 region has 15 residues. Germline trimming cut 7 bases from V and 1 base from J; bases unmatched to any gene: 5. Germline loops: CDR1 MNHEY, CDR2 SMNVEV (reference sequence). Here the CDR3 DNA reads TGTGCCAGCAATCCCGGACTAGCGGGGTCCTACGAGCAGTACTTC. Amino acid sequence: CASNPGLAGSYEQYF.

The rearrangement links TRBV27 to TRBJ2-3; D unresolved. Trimming cost V 0 bases and J 2 bases, with 15 bases left between them. CDR3 length equals 17 residues. Germline V gene lookup returns CDR1 MNHEY and CDR2 SMNVEV (reference sequence). Written as DNA, the CDR3 is TGTGCCAGCAGTTTATCGATTGGTCCAAGGCCCACAGATACGCAGTATTTT. Translating gives CASSLSIGPRPTDTQYF.

The chain has TRBV12-3 or TRBV12-4 and TRBJ1-2; 9 nucleotides line up with TRBD1. The trim removed 3 bases at V and 8 bases at J, leaving 4 bases unmatched. The CDR3 is 13 residues long. This chain's CDR3 is CASSFWDRDGYTF. The CDR3 DNA reads as TGTGCCAGCAGTTTTTGGGACAGGGACGGCTACACCTTC.

This clonotype has ten or more counts. J is TRBJ2-3 and V is TRBV4-3; D is unclear. V was pared by 1 base and J by 3 bases, with 5 bases between. Germline V CDR1 and CDR2: LGHNA, YSLEER. The CDR3 is 13 amino acids. CDR3 loop: CASSQGLTDTQYF. CDR3 DNA: TGCGCCAGCAGCCAAGGGTTAACAGATACGCAGTATTTT.

This rearrangement joins TRBV7-2 to TRBJ1-4; 7 bases line up with TRBD1. V lost 5 bases, J lost 6 bases, and 6 bases stayed unmatched. Germline V lookup: CDR1 SGHTA, CDR2 FQGNSA. CDR3 size: 14 residues. The CDR3 protein is CASSLTGRDEKLFF. In nucleotides, the CDR3 is TGTGCCAGCAGCCTGACAGGGCGGGATGAAAAACTGTTTTTT.

The chain joins TRBV18 to TRBJ1-2; a possible D gene is TRBD1 (5 bases). Germline CDR1 is KGHSH and CDR2 is LQKENI. The length of the CDR3 is 14 residues. Trimming removed 3 bases from V and 7 bases from J, with 15 bases in between. Here the CDR3 DNA reads TGTGCCAGCTCACCTGACATGGGGGAAGGTGGCTACACCTTC. It yields the protein CASSPDMGEGGYTF.

This clonotype was seen repeatedly, ten times or more. CDR3: CASSYQYRYEQYF. CDR3 coding DNA: TGTGCCAGCAGTTACCAATATCGCTACGAGCAGTACTTC. This chain links TRBV5-5 with TRBJ2-7, with D uncertain. Germline CDR1 is SGHKS and CDR2 is YYEKEE (reference sequence). Trimming cost V 5 bases and J 3 bases, with 12 bases left between them. CDR3 size: 13 residues. The whole variable domain, remainder taken from reference TRBV5-5 and TRBJ2-7, is DAGVTQSPTHLIKTRGQQVTLRCSPISGHKSVSWYQQVLGQGPQFIFQYYEKEERGRGNFPDRFSARQFPNYSSELNVNALLLGDSALYLCASSYQYRYEQYFGPGTRLTVT.

The chain recombines TRBV7-2 with TRBJ2-1; 8 nucleotides match TRBD1. V shed 1 base, J shed 8 bases, and the junction held 4 bases outside the gene matches. This CDR3 has 14 residues. Germline values: CDR1 SGHTA, CDR2 FQGNSA. Written as DNA, the CDR3 is TGTGCCAGCAGCTTAGGAGGACAGGGCTATGAGCAGTTCTTC. The encoded protein is CASSLGGQGYEQFF. Using reference TRBV7-2 and TRBJ2-1 for the parts outside the CDR3, the full variable domain is GAGVSQSPSNKVTEKGKDVELRCDPISGHTALYWYRQSLGQGLEFLIYFQGNSAPDKSGLPSDRFSAERTGGSVSTLTIQRTQQEDSAVYLCASSLGGQGYEQFFGPGTRLTVL.

In this sample, this clonotype turned up many times. The chain is built from TRBV7-8 and TRBJ1-2; D is possibly TRBD1 (5 bases). This CDR3 is built from 13 residues. The V gene's germline CDR1 is SGHVS and CDR2 FQNEAQ. Trimming cost V 5 bases and J 2 bases, with 9 bases left between them. The CDR3 is CASSPDRNYGYTF. The DNA of the CDR3 is TGTGCCAGCAGCCCAGACAGAAACTATGGCTACACCTTC.

This clonotype has at least ten counts. This rearrangement joins TRBV6-1 to TRBJ1-5, with TRBD1 matching 8 bases. The CDR3 runs 15 residues. V shed 6 bases, J shed 5 bases, and the junction held 9 bases outside the gene matches. CDR1 MNHNS and CDR2 SASEGT come from the germline V gene. The CDR3 here is CASSADRAPDQPQHF. CDR3 nucleotide sequence: TGTGCCAGCAGCGCGGACAGGGCGCCGGATCAGCCCCAGCATTTT.

This clonotype turned up a few times. The rearrangement uses TRBV5-1 and TRBJ2-7, with D tentatively TRBD1 (5 bases). The V gene's germline CDR1 is SGHRS and CDR2 YFSETQ. The length of the CDR3 is 17 residues. The V end was cut by 5 bases, the J end by 3 bases, with 24 bases between. The CDR3 region is CASSPGAGRQRHYEQYF. DNA for the CDR3: TGCGCCAGCAGTCCTGGTGCCGGCCGACAGAGACACTACGAGCAGTACTTC.

This clonotype has ten or more counts. V gene TRBV5-1 combines with J gene TRBJ2-3; TRBD2 might be the D (6 bases). The CDR3 extends over 16 amino acids. The germline V gene encodes CDR1 SGHRS and CDR2 YFSETQ. V was shortened by 4 bases and J by 4 bases, with 19 bases between the two germline ends. The CDR3 spells CASSRAAEEGADTQYF. The CDR3 nucleotides read TGCGCCAGCAGCAGGGCCGCCGAGGAGGGCGCAGATACGCAGTATTTT.

There are many counts of this clonotype. The junction does not match germline at one end; this may be a read error. The chain combines TRBV7-7 with TRBJ2-2; maybe TRBD1 (5 bases). This CDR3 is 14 amino acids long. Per the germline V gene, CDR1 is SSHAT and CDR2 is FNYEAQ (reference sequence). CDR3 amino acids: CASRAVGLAGELFF. The CDR3 coding sequence is TGTGCTAGCAGGGCCGTTGGGTTGGCCGGGGAGCTGTTTTTT.

Many counts were recorded for this clonotype. The chain joins TRBV2 to TRBJ2-7; D perhaps matches TRBD2 (6 bases). With 7 bases removed from V and 2 bases from J, the gap between germline ends came to 21 bases. This CDR3 comprises 16 residues. Germline V gives CDR1 SNHLY, CDR2 FYNNEI. The CDR3 loop reads CASIRELGGVTYEQYF. CDR3 sequence (DNA): TGTGCCAGCATTCGGGAGCTGGGCGGGGTCACCTACGAGCAGTACTTC.

A note on this clonotype: This clone may be a read error of a much larger clone one base away. J is TRBJ2-3 and V is TRBV20-1, with D perhaps TRBD1 (6 bases). V was cut by 5 bases and J by 2 bases, with 17 bases left in between. The CDR3 extends over 15 amino acids. CDR1 and CDR2 (germline): DFQATT, SNEGSKA (reference sequence). CDR3 sequence: CSAPWDIQTTDTQYF. CDR3 coding DNA: TGCAGTGCTCCCTGGGACATCCAGACCACAGATACGCAGTATTTT.

There are a few counts of this clonotype. V usage is TRBV5-1 and J usage is TRBJ1-1; D is unclear. The CDR3 loop spans 13 amino acids. In germline, CDR1 is SGHRS, CDR2 YFSETQ. V lost 1 base and J 0 bases, leaving 4 bases between the germline ends. In nucleotides, the CDR3 is TGCGCCAGCAGCTTGTGGCTGAACACTGAAGCTTTCTTT. Encoded protein: CASSLWLNTEAFF.

The V and J genes are TRBV20-1 and TRBJ2-7; D call uncertain. Trimming removed 7 bases from V and 2 bases from J, with 12 bases in between. CDR3 size: 12 residues. Germline V gene data show CDR1 as DFQATT and CDR2 as SNEGSKA (reference sequence). The CDR3 region is CSGLKAAYEQYF. As DNA, the CDR3 is TGCAGTGGGCTGAAGGCAGCCTACGAGCAGTACTTC.

This clonotype was counted between two and nine times. This sequence joins TRBV7-2 and TRBJ2-1; D remains unclear. V lost 5 bases and J 9 bases, leaving 11 bases between the germline ends. This CDR3 has 12 residues. Germline loops: CDR1 SGHTA, CDR2 FQGNSA. CDR3 coding DNA: TGTGCCAGCAGCCCACGGCAGGCTGAGCAGTTCTTC. This sequence encodes CASSPRQAEQFF.

This clonotype was recorded at least ten times. The V gene is TRBV20-1, the J gene TRBJ2-3, with 15 nucleotides matching TRBD2. V was clipped by 6 bases and J by 5 bases; unmatched bases: 9. CDR1 is DFQATT and CDR2 is SNEGSKA in the germline V gene (reference sequence). This CDR3 spans 16 amino acids. The CDR3 nucleotides read TGCAGTGCCAGACGGACTAGCGGGAGGGCAAAAGATACGCAGTATTTT. Translating it yields CSARRTSGRAKDTQYF.

This chain uses TRBV20-1 with TRBJ2-7, with TRBD1 matching over 10 bases. V gave up 5 bases and J gave up 5 bases; unmatched junction bases: 3. The length of the CDR3 is 12 residues. Germline V gives CDR1 DFQATT, CDR2 SNEGSKA (reference sequence). CDR3: CSAGGTGDEQYF. CDR3 DNA: TGCAGTGCTGGCGGGACAGGGGACGAGCAGTACTTC.

This clonotype was counted ten times or more. CDR3 region: CSVGGLAAGNEQFF. The CDR3 DNA sequence: TGCAGCGTTGGTGGGCTAGCCGCTGGAAATGAGCAGTTCTTC. V gene TRBV29-1 combines with J gene TRBJ2-1; a weak D match, TRBD2 (5 bases). CDR3 size: 14 residues. Between the trimmed V and J ends, which lost 4 bases and 7 bases, there was a span of 17 bases. Germline CDR1 is SQVTM and CDR2 is ANQGSEA.

There are many counts of this clonotype. The CDR3 DNA is TGCGCCAGCAGCTTGGGCGGGGCCTTCCTCGGCTACACCTTC. This encodes CASSLGGAFLGYTF. This chain joins TRBV5-1 and TRBJ1-2; D is perhaps TRBD1 (5 bases). This CDR3 contains 14 residues. Trimming stripped 0 bases from V and 8 bases from J, with 14 bases between. The germline V gene has CDR1 SGHRS and CDR2 YFSETQ.